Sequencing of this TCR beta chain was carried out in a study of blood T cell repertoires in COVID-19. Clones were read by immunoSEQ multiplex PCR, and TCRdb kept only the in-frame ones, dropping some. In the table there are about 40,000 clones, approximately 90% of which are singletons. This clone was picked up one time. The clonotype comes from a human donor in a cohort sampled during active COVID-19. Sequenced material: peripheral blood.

The CDR3, as DNA: TGTGCCAGCAGTAGCGGGGGGGATACGCAGTATTTT. This translates into CASSSGGDTQYF. The genes are TRBV6-2 or TRBV6-3 and TRBJ2-3; 9 bases agree with TRBD2. The CDR3 length is 12 residues. CDR1 and CDR2 from the germline V gene are MNHEY and SVGEGT. V lost 5 bases to trimming and J lost 6 bases; unmatched junction nucleotides: 0.